This TCR beta chain is drawn from a study of cytomegalovirus exposure and HLA in healthy donors. The V and J ends lost 5 bases and 8 bases respectively, with 9 bases between them. CDR3 length: 11 amino acids. From germline, CDR1 is MGHDK and CDR2 SYGVNS. Clones were sequenced by immunoSEQ multiplex PCR, and TCRdb holds only the in-frame ones, with some missing. The sample has fewer than 200,000 clones; approximately 81% are singletons. A roughly 120-subject validation cohort, separate from the roughly 670-subject first cohort, supplied the donors. Broader study findings: Later, an analysis found that TCR clusters from the first cohort tended to co-occur in the 90 to 150 validation repertoires.

Turning to this clone: Its specificity is unknown.

The sequence derives from a man between 18 and 35 years old in good health and CMV-seropositive. Sequences were obtained from PBMCs. The chain recombines TRBV25-1 with TRBJ1-1; weak D call: TRBD1 (5 bases). This CDR3 reads CASSRQGEAFF. Here the CDR3 DNA reads TGTGCCAGCAGTCGGCAGGGCGAAGCTTTCTTT.